A single sample gave rise to the 23 T cell receptor beta chains below, sequenced in a study of OX40 agonist ivuxolimab in advanced cancers. Sequenced by immunoSEQ multiplex PCR; TCRdb stores in-frame clones only, minus some. The table includes fewer than 65,000 clones, roughly nine tenths detected once. The sequencing used CD4+ or CD8+ T cells sorted from blood, collected in a trial of the OX40 agonist ivuxolimab. These receptors were taken from an adult with an advanced solid tumor such as melanoma, head and neck, liver or kidney cancer.

This sequence joins TRBV5-4 and TRBJ2-3; 9 bases align to TRBD2. The CDR3 has 18 residues. V lost 4 bases, J lost 0 bases, and 12 bases stayed unmatched. CDR1 is SGHNT, CDR2 YYREEE, per germline (reference sequence). The CDR3 DNA is TGTGCCAGCAGCCCCGGCAATCGACTAGCGGCTAGCACAGATACGCAGTATTTT. This sequence encodes CASSPGNRLAASTDTQYF. The variable domain in full, completed from reference TRBV5-4 and TRBJ2-3, reads ETGVTQSPTHLIKTRGQQVTLRCSSQSGHNTVSWYQQALGQGPQFIFQYYREEENGRGNFPPRFSGLQFPNYSSELNVNALELDDSALYLCASSPGNRLAASTDTQYFGPGTRLTVL.

The chain combines TRBV5-1 with TRBJ2-3; D unresolved. Germline values: CDR1 SGHRS, CDR2 YFSETQ. The V end lost 0 bases, the J end lost 3 bases, and 8 bases lay between the germline ends. This CDR3 comprises 14 residues. CDR3 nucleotide sequence: TGCGCCAGCAGCTTGGACCGATTGACAGATACGCAGTATTTT. Protein product: CASSLDRLTDTQYF.

The chain couples TRBV2 to TRBJ2-7; 8 bases agree with TRBD1. The V and J ends lost 2 bases and 2 bases, in that order; junction bases with no gene match: 8. Per germline, CDR1 SNHLY and CDR2 FYNNEI. This CDR3 region has 16 residues. The CDR3 region is CASSEWLAGGPYEQYF. CDR3 sequence (DNA): TGTGCCAGCAGTGAATGGCTGGCAGGGGGCCCCTACGAGCAGTACTTC.

The chain is built from TRBV5-1 and TRBJ1-3; 10 bases are a match to TRBD1. The germline CDR1 and CDR2 sequences are SGHRS and YFSETQ. This CDR3 has 15 residues. V shed 1 base and J 8 bases; nucleotides not matched to a gene: 6. This chain's CDR3 is CASSLTGTGVDTIYF. The CDR3 nucleotides are TGCGCCAGCAGCTTGACCGGGACAGGGGTTGACACCATATATTTT.

The chain carries TRBV6-6 and TRBJ2-2; D unclear. CDR1 is MNHNY, CDR2 SVGAGI, per germline (reference sequence). V was trimmed by 0 bases and J by 5 bases, leaving 7 bases between them. This CDR3 has 14 amino acids. Written as DNA, the CDR3 is TGTGCCAGCAGTTACTCGCTAGGAACCGGGGAGCTGTTTTTT. Its protein is CASSYSLGTGELFF.

J is TRBJ2-1 and V is TRBV5-6, with 11 nucleotides matching TRBD2. The V gene's germline CDR1 is SGHDT and CDR2 YYEEEE. The CDR3 covers 15 residues. V shed 4 bases, J shed 6 bases, and the junction held 6 bases outside the gene matches. This CDR3 reads CASSKIGLAGNEQFF. CDR3 nucleotide sequence: TGTGCCAGCAGCAAAATCGGACTAGCGGGCAATGAGCAGTTCTTC.

The V gene is TRBV27, the J gene TRBJ2-2, with 7 bases fitting TRBD1. CDR1 and CDR2 (germline): MNHEY, SMNVEV (reference sequence). The CDR3 is 18 amino acids. V lost 6 bases and J lost 10; bases outside the gene matches: 23. CDR3 in amino acids: CASSPYTTGLGGQVELFF. The CDR3 nucleotides read TGTGCCAGCAGCCCATACACGACAGGGTTAGGGGGTCAGGTGGAGCTGTTTTTT.

The chain has TRBV11-2 and TRBJ2-7; 8 nucleotides align to TRBD1. CDR3 size: 16 residues. V lost 4 bases and J lost 3; bases outside the gene matches: 11. CDR1 is SGHAT, CDR2 FQNNGV, per germline. As DNA, the CDR3 is TGTGCCAGCAGCTCTATACGTGGACAGGGAAGCTACGAGCAGTACTTC. This encodes CASSSIRGQGSYEQYF.

V and J are TRBV7-8 and TRBJ1-5; 7 positions match TRBD1. The CDR3 is 17 amino acids. Germline CDR1 reads SGHVS; CDR2 reads FQNEAQ. The V gene end was trimmed by 1 base and the J gene end by 1 base; junction bases not matched to a gene: 7. CDR3 amino acids: CASSLGAGGWSNQPQHF. The CDR3 nucleotides read TGTGCCAGCAGCTTAGGGGCAGGGGGTTGGAGCAATCAGCCCCAGCATTTT.

The sample holds one count of this clone. This chain links TRBV5-1 with TRBJ1-1, with D maybe TRBD1 (5 bases). This CDR3 has 17 amino acids. The ends were cut back, 0 bases at V and 0 bases at J, with 15 bases in the middle. CDR1 and CDR2 (germline): SGHRS, YFSETQ. In DNA form, the CDR3 reads TGCGCCAGCAGCTTGGCTCTGGACACCTCCCTGAACACTGAAGCTTTCTTT. Its translation: CASSLALDTSLNTEAFF.

J is TRBJ2-7 and V is TRBV19; tentatively, D is TRBD1 or TRBD2 (6 bases each). In germline, CDR1 is LNHDA, CDR2 SQIVND (reference sequence). Trimming cost V 3 bases and J 2 bases, with 20 bases left between them. This CDR3 region has 17 residues. For the CDR3, the DNA is TGTGCCAGTAGTATTGGGGGGCCTTCGTTGGGGACCTACGAGCAGTACTTC. Amino acid sequence: CASSIGGPSLGTYEQYF.

The rearrangement joins TRBV6-1 to TRBJ1-1, with a possible D match to TRBD1 (5 bases). V shed 6 bases and J shed 3 bases, with 17 bases lying between them. The germline V gene encodes CDR1 MNHNS and CDR2 SASEGT. The CDR3 is made up of 15 amino acids. CDR3 DNA sequence: TGTGCCAGCAGCCCCCGCCGCAGGGTGGACACTGAAGCTTTCTTT. Its protein product is CASSPRRRVDTEAFF.

This chain joins TRBV6-8 and TRBJ1-6; D is perhaps TRBD1 (5 bases). The V end was cut by 11 bases, the J end by 7 bases, with 18 bases between. From germline, CDR1 is MNHGY and CDR2 SAAAGT. This CDR3 spans 14 amino acids. CDR3: CAGGGRPENSPLHF. CDR3 nucleotide sequence: TGTGCCGGTGGGGGGAGACCGGAGAATTCACCCCTCCACTTT.

The rearrangement joins TRBV11-2 to TRBJ1-4; maybe TRBD1 (5 bases). This CDR3 comprises 15 residues. Between the trimmed V and J ends, which lost 0 bases and 4 bases, there was a span of 9 bases. Germline-derived CDR1 and CDR2 are SGHAT and FQNNGV. The CDR3 region is CASSLEGRGNEKLFF. The CDR3 DNA reads as TGTGCCAGCAGCTTAGAGGGGCGCGGTAATGAAAAACTGTTTTTT.

This clone was found once. The chain employs TRBV18 and TRBJ2-2, with D unclear. V was clipped by 4 bases and J by 2 bases, with 29 bases between them. This CDR3 has 21 amino acids. CDR1 is KGHSH and CDR2 is LQKENI in the germline V gene. CDR3 sequence: CASSRPVASPDLLINTGELFF. The CDR3 DNA reads as TGTGCCAGCTCACGGCCTGTCGCGTCCCCGGACCTGCTTATCAACACCGGGGAGCTGTTTTTT.

The rearrangement links TRBV7-8 to TRBJ1-1; D is possibly TRBD1 (5 bases). CDR1 and CDR2 (germline): SGHVS, FQNEAQ. V lost 7 bases to trimming and J lost 4 bases, with 13 bases between them. The CDR3 covers 13 residues. The CDR3 loop reads CASKEGGGTEAFF. The CDR3, as DNA: TGTGCCAGCAAGGAGGGCGGGGGCACTGAAGCTTTCTTT.

This clone was recorded a few times. J is TRBJ2-7 and V is TRBV2; TRBD1 agrees at 7 bases. Trimming took 7 bases from V and 7 from J; bases not matched to a gene: 13. From germline, CDR1 is SNHLY and CDR2 FYNNEI. The CDR3 length is 14 residues. The CDR3 DNA follows: TGTGCCAGCACCTCGGTGACAGGGTCAGGGGAGCAGTACTTC. It specifies CASTSVTGSGEQYF.

The chain joins TRBV7-6 to TRBJ2-1; D call uncertain. V was shortened by 5 bases and J by 7 bases, with 21 bases between the two germline ends. CDR3 length: 16 residues. Per germline, CDR1 SGHVS and CDR2 FNYEAQ. CDR3 in DNA: TGTGCCAGCAGCCCTACTATAGGCGGAGTTCGGAATGAGCAGTTCTTC. Translation: CASSPTIGGVRNEQFF. The variable domain in full, completed from reference TRBV7-6 and TRBJ2-1, reads GAGVSQSPRYKVTKRGQDVALRCDPISGHVSLYWYRQALGQGPEFLTYFNYEAQQDKSGLPNDRFSAERPEGSISTLTIQRTEQRDSAMYRCASSPTIGGVRNEQFFGPGTRLTVL.

J is TRBJ2-7 and V is TRBV5-1; no firm D call. The V end was cut by 7 bases, the J end by 1 base, with 12 bases between. The length of the CDR3 is 13 residues. Germline V gene lookup returns CDR1 SGHRS and CDR2 YFSETQ. Here the CDR3 reads CASGPWGSYEQYF. In DNA, the CDR3 is TGCGCCAGCGGCCCATGGGGTTCCTACGAGCAGTACTTC.

The V call is TRBV10-3, the J call TRBJ2-5, with D possibly matching TRBD2 (5 bases). V shed 3 bases and J shed 3 bases, with 8 bases lying between them. CDR3 length equals 13 residues. Germline V gives CDR1 ENHRY, CDR2 SYGVKD. CDR3 region: CAISEAGKETQYF. DNA of the CDR3: TGTGCCATCAGTGAAGCCGGGAAAGAGACCCAGTACTTC.

The rearrangement joins TRBV6-6 to TRBJ2-1; the D gene is possibly TRBD1 (6 bases). The CDR3 has 13 amino acids. Germline V gives CDR1 MNHNY, CDR2 SVGAGI (reference sequence). With 5 bases removed from V and 8 bases from J, the gap between germline ends came to 13 bases. In nucleotides, the CDR3 is TGTGCCAGCAGTGGGGGCTTGGTCGATGAGCAGTTCTTC. Protein: CASSGGLVDEQFF.

Points on this clone: One junction end disagrees with the germline gene, perhaps due to a read error. The rearrangement uses TRBV29-1 and TRBJ2-3, with 8 bases matching TRBD2. Germline values: CDR1 SQVTM, CDR2 ANQGSEA. This CDR3 has 14 residues. The CDR3 DNA follows: TGCAGCGTAGAAGGGACTAGTGATTCAGATACGCAGTATTTT. Encoded protein: CSVEGTSDSDTQYF.

The rearrangement links TRBV5-1 to TRBJ1-1; perhaps TRBD1 as D (5 bases). The CDR3 is 13 residues long. Germline V gives CDR1 SGHRS, CDR2 YFSETQ. Deletions cut 2 bases from V and 8 bases from J, with 13 bases between. For the CDR3, the DNA is TGCGCCAGCAGCTTTGCAGGGCCTGAAGAAGCTTTCTTT. Amino acids: CASSFAGPEEAFF. The full variable domain, rest sourced from reference TRBV5-1 and TRBJ1-1, is KAGVTQTPRYLIKTRGQQVTLSCSPISGHRSVSWYQQTPGQGLQFLFEYFSETQRNKGNFPGRFSGRQFSNSRSEMNVSTLELGDSALYLCASSFAGPEEAFFGQGTRLTVV.